The next 23 T cell receptor beta chains were all read from a single sample in a study of shared clonotypes between healthy human individuals. TCRdb keeps only in-frame clones here, not all; method: immunoSEQ multiplex PCR. The data show fewer than 800,000 clones, roughly 94% seen once. Terminally differentiated effector memory CD45RA+ cells were excluded by CCR7 positive selection of CD45RO-negative cells. The sequencing input was naive CD8+ T cells sorted from blood. The source of these receptors is a man between 25 and 39 years old in good health.

The chain links TRBV6-4 to TRBJ2-2, with D possibly TRBD1 on 5 matching bases. CDR1 is MRHNA and CDR2 is SNTAGT in the germline V gene. V was trimmed by 2 bases and J by 3 bases, leaving 10 bases between them. The CDR3 sequence is 15 residues long. For the CDR3, the DNA is TGTGCCAGCAGTGACGGGCAGGGATACACCGGGGAGCTGTTTTTT. Protein sequence: CASSDGQGYTGELFF.

The CDR3 DNA reads as TGTGCCAGCAGCTTAGAAGATACGCAGTATTTT. Amino acids: CASSLEDTQYF. V gene TRBV7-3 combines with J gene TRBJ2-3, with D hard to call. The CDR3 length is 11 residues. The germline gives CDR1 SGHTA, CDR2 FQGTGA. V was trimmed by 2 bases and J by 5 bases, leaving 2 bases between them.

Points on this clone: This sample also contains other DNA sequences that code for the same CDR3. This chain connects TRBV5-1 to TRBJ2-7; the D gene could be TRBD1 or TRBD2 (5 bases each). CDR3 length equals 15 residues. With 0 bases removed from V and 3 bases from J, the gap between germline ends came to 13 bases. CDR1 SGHRS and CDR2 YFSETQ come from the germline V gene. CDR3 bases: TGCGCCAGCAGCTTGGTGGGGACGGGAAACTACGAGCAGTACTTC. As protein: CASSLVGTGNYEQYF.

The chain carries TRBV6-6 and TRBJ2-7; weak D call: TRBD1 (5 bases). The CDR3 consists of 12 residues. V lost 2 bases, J lost 7 bases, and 9 bases lay in between. Germline V gene data show CDR1 as MNHNY and CDR2 as SVGAGI (reference sequence). CDR3 coding DNA: TGTGCCAGCAGTTACCGCAGGGATGAGCAGTACTTC. Its protein is CASSYRRDEQYF.

This CDR3 reads CASSVGDISEQYF. The CDR3 DNA follows: TGTGCCAGCAGCGTAGGAGACATTTCCGAGCAGTACTTC. The J gene is TRBJ2-7, the V gene TRBV9, with unresolved D. The V end was cut by 0 bases, the J end by 6 bases, with 10 bases between. This CDR3 is built from 13 residues. CDR1 is SGDLS and CDR2 is YYNGEE in the germline V gene.

The chain combines TRBV7-6 with TRBJ1-1, with D tentatively TRBD1 (6 bases). Germline assignment: CDR1 SGHVS and CDR2 FNYEAQ. The CDR3 is made up of 15 amino acids. V was shortened by 5 bases and J by 3 bases, with 16 bases between the two germline ends. This CDR3 is CASSTGTRGHTEAFF. As DNA, the CDR3 is TGTGCCAGCAGCACGGGGACCCGGGGGCACACTGAAGCTTTCTTT.

The chain couples TRBV28 to TRBJ1-2, with D tentatively TRBD1 (6 bases). The CDR3 extends over 16 amino acids. Germline CDR1 is MDHEN and CDR2 is SYDVKM. V was trimmed by 2 bases and J by 6 bases, leaving 19 bases between them. CDR3 sequence: CASSLIVLGQGNGYTF. CDR3 DNA sequence: TGTGCCAGCAGTTTAATCGTTCTTGGGCAGGGGAATGGCTACACCTTC.

This chain links TRBV6-5 with TRBJ2-7; no firm D call. Germline V lookup: CDR1 MNHEY, CDR2 SVGAGI. V lost 6 bases, J lost 2 bases, and 17 bases lay in between. The CDR3 extends over 15 amino acids. CDR3 bases: TGTGCCAGCAGCCCGAATGAACTCCGAACCTACGAGCAGTACTTC. It is translated as CASSPNELRTYEQYF.

To note about this clone: This likely stems from a read error, as it lies one base from a far larger clone. This chain connects TRBV13 to TRBJ2-1; a possible D gene is TRBD2 (5 bases). This CDR3 spans 14 amino acids. Germline assignment: CDR1 PRHDT and CDR2 FYEKMQ (reference sequence). Trimming left V 3 bases short and J 1 base short, with 7 bases between. The chain's CDR3 is CASSFGSSYNEQFF. CDR3 coding DNA: TGTGCCAGCAGCTTTGGGAGTTCCTACAATGAGCAGTTCTTC.

V and J are TRBV5-1 and TRBJ2-2; TRBD2 might be the D (6 bases). Germline lookup yields CDR1 SGHRS and CDR2 YFSETQ. The CDR3 consists of 12 residues. V shed 4 bases and J shed 9 bases, with 10 bases lying between them. Here the CDR3 DNA reads TGCGCCAGCAGCGTAAGCGGGCGGGAGCTGTTTTTT. Its protein product is CASSVSGRELFF.

The chain joins TRBV7-9 to TRBJ1-2; 7 positions match TRBD1. Trimming took 1 base from V and 0 from J; bases not matched to a gene: 5. The CDR3 consists of 16 residues. The germline CDR1 and CDR2 sequences are SEHNR and FQNEAQ (reference sequence). In DNA, the CDR3 is TGTGCCAGCAGCTTAGACGGGACAGTAGCTAACTATGGCTACACCTTC. Its translation is CASSLDGTVANYGYTF.

The chain carries TRBV5-1 and TRBJ2-7; 7 positions agree with TRBD2. The CDR3 spans 16 residues. V was clipped by 4 bases and J by 5 bases; unmatched bases: 15. Looked up from germline, CDR1 is SGHRS and CDR2 is YFSETQ. The DNA for the CDR3 is TGCGCCAGCAGCCTCCCTTCTACGGGAGGCTCTCACGAGCAGTACTTC. Protein sequence: CASSLPSTGGSHEQYF.

This clone has a single count. V usage is TRBV9 and J usage is TRBJ2-4, with a possible D match to TRBD1 (5 bases). Germline V lookup: CDR1 SGDLS, CDR2 YYNGEE. CDR3 length equals 14 residues. Trimming stripped 0 bases from V and 7 bases from J, with 11 bases between. CDR3 DNA: TGTGCCAGCAGCGTAGGTGGGGCGAGGAACATTCAGTACTTC. Translation gives CASSVGGARNIQYF.

The chain links TRBV14 to TRBJ2-5, with TRBD1 as a possible D gene (7 bases). This CDR3 has 18 residues. Germline V lookup: CDR1 SGHDN, CDR2 FVKESK. The V end was cut by 1 base, the J end by 7 bases, with 25 bases between. CDR3 in DNA: TGTGCCAGCAGCCAAGGGGGCGGGGACAGCCTACAAGATTGGACCCAGTACTTC. Its translation: CASSQGGGDSLQDWTQYF. The full variable domain, in which reference TRBV14 and TRBJ2-5 provide the parts outside the CDR3, is EAGVTQFPSHSVIEKGQTVTLRCDPISGHDNLYWYRRVMGKEIKFLLHFVKESKQDESGMPNNRFLAERTGGTYSTLKVQPAELEDSGVYFCASSQGGGDSLQDWTQYFGPGTRLLVL.

The sample holds one count of this clone. The chain has TRBV28 and TRBJ1-5; 7 nucleotides line up with TRBD1. Germline-derived CDR1 and CDR2 are MDHEN and SYDVKM. Trimming took 5 bases from V and 0 from J; bases not matched to a gene: 19. This CDR3 is built from 20 residues. CDR3 residues: CASSSYSTSPGQYSNQPQHF. In DNA form, the CDR3 reads TGTGCCAGCAGTAGTTACTCCACCTCCCCGGGACAGTATAGCAATCAGCCCCAGCATTTT.

The V gene is TRBV7-9, the J gene TRBJ2-1, with no clear D. This CDR3 is built from 14 residues. Germline V lookup: CDR1 SEHNR, CDR2 FQNEAQ (reference sequence). Trimming shortened V by 5 bases and J by 9 bases, and 17 bases separated the two germline ends. DNA of the CDR3: TGTGCCAGCAGCAGGAGTATGGACCGCGGTGAGCAGTTCTTC. Protein: CASSRSMDRGEQFF.

This chain connects TRBV10-2 to TRBJ2-7; TRBD2 matches at 8 bases. V was pared by 2 bases and J by 6 bases, with 9 bases of the junction left unmatched. The CDR3 length is 15 residues. The V gene's germline CDR1 is WSHSY and CDR2 SAAADI. DNA for the CDR3: TGCGCCAGCAGTGAGGGGGCGGGGGGTGTCTTCGAGCAGTACTTC. Translation: CASSEGAGGVFEQYF.

This chain joins TRBV9 and TRBJ2-7; no reliable D call. The CDR3 is 14 residues long. CDR1 and CDR2 (germline): SGDLS, YYNGEE. V dropped 0 bases and J dropped 3 bases, with 10 bases sitting between them. The CDR3 here is CASSVAASSYEQYF. The CDR3 DNA sequence: TGTGCCAGCAGCGTAGCGGCCTCTAGCTACGAGCAGTACTTC.

The chain carries TRBV7-9 and TRBJ1-3, with a possible D match to TRBD1 (6 bases). Germline-derived CDR1 and CDR2 are SEHNR and FQNEAQ (reference sequence). Trimming cost V 2 bases and J 0 bases, with 11 bases left between them. CDR3 length: 16 residues. In DNA, the CDR3 is TGTGCCAGCAGCTTAAGTACGGACAGCTCTGGAAACACCATATATTTT. Protein: CASSLSTDSSGNTIYF.

The CDR3 coding sequence is TGTGCCAGCAGGGCGGGACAGGGAATGGGCTACACCTTC. Protein: CASRAGQGMGYTF. J is TRBJ1-2 and V is TRBV28; TRBD1 aligns across 9 bases. Germline trimming cut 6 bases from V and 8 bases from J; bases unmatched to any gene: 7. From germline, CDR1 is MDHEN and CDR2 SYDVKM. CDR3 length: 13 amino acids.

The J gene is TRBJ1-2, the V gene TRBV27; 12 bases fit TRBD1. Germline CDR1 reads MNHEY; CDR2 reads SMNVEV (reference sequence). The CDR3 spans 15 residues. V was pared by 9 bases and J by 4 bases, with 9 bases of the junction left unmatched. The chain's CDR3 is CASGGQGAPGYGYTF. CDR3 sequence (DNA): TGTGCCAGTGGGGGACAGGGGGCGCCAGGCTATGGCTACACCTTC.

V usage is TRBV28 and J usage is TRBJ2-7; 10 nucleotides match TRBD1. Germline V gene lookup returns CDR1 MDHEN and CDR2 SYDVKM. This CDR3 spans 19 amino acids. With V trimmed by 2 bases and J by 3 bases, 16 bases remained unmatched. In DNA form, the CDR3 reads TGTGCCAGCAGTTTAAGCGCGGGATTACAGGACAGGGGGTTCTACGAGCAGTACTTC. Protein product: CASSLSAGLQDRGFYEQYF.

The chain recombines TRBV7-9 with TRBJ2-2; D perhaps matches TRBD1 (5 bases). Trimming took 4 bases from V and 5 from J, leaving 17 bases between them. The CDR3 is 16 residues long. In germline, CDR1 is SEHNR, CDR2 FQNEAQ (reference sequence). CDR3 sequence: CASSSRVRFETGELFF. The DNA for the CDR3 is TGTGCCAGCAGCTCCAGGGTTAGGTTTGAGACCGGGGAGCTGTTTTTT. Full variable domain (outside the CDR3, taken from reference TRBV7-9 and TRBJ2-2): DTGVSQNPRHKITKRGQNVTFRCDPISEHNRLYWYRQTLGQGPEFLTYFQNEAQLEKSRLLSDRFSAERPKGSFSTLEIQRTEQGDSAMYLCASSSRVRFETGELFFGEGSRLTVL.